This T cell receptor (beta chain) originates from a study of low-dose radiotherapy and immunotherapy resistance in tumors. Overall study context: 1 Gy per fraction was delivered to Cohort 2 every two weeks, for 13 Gy total over 26 weeks. TRAV- and TRBV-specific primers, spanning alpha and beta chains, primed first-strand cDNA.

With 6 bases clipped from V and 8 bases from J, the junction kept 11 bases outside the gene matches. CDR1 and CDR2 (germline): MNHEY, SVGAGI. The CDR3 is 15 residues long. By frequency in the sample, this clonotype is medium-sized. TCRs were put through roughly 19 PCR cycles of amplification with Phusion. A constant-region primer and the V-primer adapter served as the primer pair. TCRdb re-called the reads through MiXCR, storing one row per CDR3 protein. This sample has under 60,000 distinct CDR3 sequences, with approximately 35% found just once. Noted time point: after trial treatment. The treatment: LDRT plus nivolumab, ipilimumab, low-dose cyclophosphamide and aspirin (RACIN trial).

The receptor was derived from a male donor with rectosigmoid adenocarcinoma. The sample here was PBMCs, taken after low-dose radiotherapy plus immunotherapy. V gene TRBV6-5 combines with J gene TRBJ2-4; 9 bases map to TRBD1. CDR3 bases: TGTGCCAGCAGCCACGCCGGGACAGGGCTAGACATTCAGTACTTC. Translating gives CASSHAGTGLDIQYF.